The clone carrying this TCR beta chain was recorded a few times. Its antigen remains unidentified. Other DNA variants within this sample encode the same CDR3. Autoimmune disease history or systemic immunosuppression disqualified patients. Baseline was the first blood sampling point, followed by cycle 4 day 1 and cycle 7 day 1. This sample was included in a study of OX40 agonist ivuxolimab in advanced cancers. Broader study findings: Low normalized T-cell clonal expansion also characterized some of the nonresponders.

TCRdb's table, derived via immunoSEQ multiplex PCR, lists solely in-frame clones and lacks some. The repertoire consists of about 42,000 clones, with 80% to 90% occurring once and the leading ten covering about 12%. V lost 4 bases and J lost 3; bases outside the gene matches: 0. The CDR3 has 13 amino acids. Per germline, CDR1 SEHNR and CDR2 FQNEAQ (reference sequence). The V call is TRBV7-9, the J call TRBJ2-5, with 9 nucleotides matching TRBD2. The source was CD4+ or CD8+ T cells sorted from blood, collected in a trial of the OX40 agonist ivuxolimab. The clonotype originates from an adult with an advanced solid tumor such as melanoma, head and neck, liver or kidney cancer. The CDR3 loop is CASSSSGEETQYF. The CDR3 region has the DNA TGTGCCAGCAGCTCTAGCGGGGAAGAGACCCAGTACTTC.